One and the same sample provided the 8 T cell receptor beta chains below, sequenced in a study of CD8 T cells in ankylosing spondylitis. TCRdb analysed the 5' RACE reads with MiXCR anew, one entry per CDR3 protein. The sample records roughly 160,000 distinct CDR3 sequences, approximately 9% being singletons. Sequenced material: blood, either unsorted or a sorted T cell fraction (not recorded which). Receptors were obtained from a female donor with ankylosing spondylitis or in good health (not recorded which).

This clonotype occurred many times. This chain links TRBV6-1 with TRBJ2-3; D might be TRBD2 (6 bases). Trimming removed 5 bases at V and 2 bases at J, with 11 bases between. The CDR3 covers 14 residues. The germline gives CDR1 MNHNS, CDR2 SASEGT. The CDR3, as DNA: TGTGCCAGCAGTAGGGACTCCTACACAGATACGCAGTATTTT. It codes for CASSRDSYTDTQYF.

This clonotype came up a few times. The CDR3 spells CASSVAATGTSAYEQYF. CDR3 in DNA: TGTGCCAGCAGCGTAGCAGCGACAGGGACTTCGGCCTACGAGCAGTACTTC. This chain joins TRBV9 and TRBJ2-7; D possibly corresponds to TRBD1 (7 bases). Germline CDR1 reads SGDLS; CDR2 reads YYNGEE. V lost 0 bases, J lost 2 bases, and 18 bases lay in between. This CDR3 region has 17 residues.

This clonotype was counted between two and nine times. In nucleotides, the CDR3 is TGTGCCAGCAGCTCCTGGTCAAATAAGCAAGAGACCCAGTACTTC. It encodes CASSSWSNKQETQYF. The chain links TRBV7-9 to TRBJ2-5, with unresolved D. The CDR3 runs to 15 residues. The germline V gene has CDR1 SEHNR and CDR2 FQNEAQ (reference sequence). V lost 4 bases, J lost 2 bases, and 14 bases lay in between.

This clonotype has a handful of counts. The rearrangement joins TRBV10-3 to TRBJ2-1, with D perhaps TRBD1 or TRBD2 (5 bases each). The CDR3 is made up of 15 amino acids. The germline gives CDR1 ENHRY, CDR2 SYGVKD. The ends were cut back, 10 bases at V and 2 bases at J, with 18 bases in the middle. CDR3: CATSPRGGTYNEQFF. Written as DNA, the CDR3 is TGTGCCACTTCACCGAGGGGTGGAACCTACAATGAGCAGTTCTTC.

In its sample, this clonotype was seen many times. The chain recombines TRBV4-3 with TRBJ1-6, with D tentatively TRBD1 (5 bases). The V end was cut by 6 bases, the J end by 12 bases, with 24 bases between. Germline loops: CDR1 LGHNA, CDR2 YSLEER. This CDR3 has 16 amino acids. The CDR3 protein is CASSRDFNSPLEPLHF. The CDR3 nucleotides read TGCGCCAGCAGTCGGGACTTTAATTCACCCCTCGAACCCCTCCACTTT.

In this sample, this clonotype turned up many times. The chain recombines TRBV16 with TRBJ2-1; TRBD1 matches 9 bases. There are 15 residues in the CDR3. After removal of 5 bases from V and 7 bases from J, the junction contained 9 bases not matched to a gene. Germline CDR1 KGHSY, CDR2 FQNENV. CDR3 sequence: CASSGTGTGMNEQFF. As DNA, the CDR3 is TGTGCCAGCAGCGGAACCGGGACAGGGATGAATGAGCAGTTCTTC.

The gene calls are TRBV20-1 and TRBJ2-7; TRBD2 matches 13 bases. With V trimmed by 6 bases and J by 1 base, 24 bases remained unmatched. CDR1 is DFQATT, CDR2 SNEGSKA, per germline (reference sequence). The CDR3 covers 21 residues. The CDR3 protein is CSAPFRDGSGTSGAASYEQYF. The CDR3 DNA reads TGCAGTGCCCCATTCAGGGACGGATCCGGGACTAGCGGGGCCGCTTCCTACGAGCAGTACTTC.

This clonotype was seen a handful of times. This chain links TRBV4-3 with TRBJ1-1; TRBD1 might be the D (5 bases). CDR3 length: 15 amino acids. The germline gives CDR1 LGHNA, CDR2 YSLEER. V was clipped by 3 bases and J by 0 bases, with 11 bases between them. CDR3 amino acids: CASSQNGGLNTEAFF. DNA of the CDR3: TGCGCCAGCAGCCAGAACGGGGGTTTGAACACTGAAGCTTTCTTT.